A selection of T cell receptor beta chains follows, all from one sample in a study of T cell responses to AZD1222 COVID-19 vaccine. Clones were sequenced by immunoSEQ multiplex PCR, and TCRdb holds only the in-frame ones, with some missing. The repertoire holds over 150,000 clones, with roughly 94% as singletons. The sequencing used peripheral blood, collected on day 0 of MenACWY control vaccination. The source of these receptors is an adult in good health. The CDR3 runs from the conserved cysteine through the conserved F or W. Each record gives: clone size, J gene, V gene, CDR3 protein. Clone sizes are given selectively: once, few, many, or a class where the clone is expanded.

once,TRBJ1-4,TRBV2,CASTNIFWEEMGFGEKLFF
NA,TRBJ2-5,TRBV19,CASALGRIETQYF
NA,TRBJ1-1,TRBV3-1/TRBV3-2,CASSHQSGADEAFF
NA,TRBJ2-7,TRBV6-2/TRBV6-3,CASSGLAGVSEQYF
NA,TRBJ1-3,TRBV19,CASSTWTVSGNTIYF
NA,TRBJ2-7,TRBV11-3,CASSAGTIPHEQYF
once,TRBJ1-5,TRBV7-2,CASSSRPGFRDQPQHF
NA,TRBJ1-2,TRBV7-9,CASSFDGQGAYGYTF
NA,TRBJ2-7,TRBV19,CASRLRASGTYEQYF
NA,TRBJ2-6,TRBV9,CASSDDFSGANVLTF
NA,TRBJ2-3,TRBV11-2,CASSLDHTQYF
NA,TRBJ1-1,TRBV7-9,CAISSAGTGDTEAFF
NA,TRBJ1-5,TRBV2,CASSPDLNSNQPQHF
NA,TRBJ1-2,TRBV12-3/TRBV12-4,CASSFVDNYGYTF
NA,TRBJ2-3,TRBV7-9,CASSPPARILEADTQYF
NA,TRBJ1-2,TRBV4-3,CASSQDLGISYGYTF
NA,TRBJ1-2,TRBV24-1,CATSDYGLNYGYTF
NA,TRBJ1-2,TRBV7-3,CASSLNRGAGYTF
NA,TRBJ1-1,TRBV7-2,CASSLVWQGGTEAFF
NA,TRBJ1-1,TRBV29-1,CSVSRGGGTEAFF
NA,TRBJ1-2,TRBV28,CASSLGGSYGYTF
NA,TRBJ1-2,TRBV29-1,CSVIGDSSGYTF
NA,TRBJ2-1,TRBV9,CASSVGVRLGSGLAGGNEQFF
NA,TRBJ2-7,TRBV9,CASSPASGHYEQYF
NA,TRBJ2-3,TRBV20-1,CSASPGARDTQYF
NA,TRBJ2-1,TRBV7-2,CASSLVRAGNEQFF
NA,TRBJ1-3,TRBV27,CASSAGHPSSGNTIYF
NA,TRBJ2-5,TRBV7-2,CASSLGLREGEETQYF
NA,TRBJ1-2,TRBV4-3,CASSQERRGNYGYTF
NA,TRBJ2-7,TRBV2,CASSVGQGYEQYF
once,TRBJ1-2,TRBV5-1,CASSLNGAQNGYTF
NA,TRBJ2-3,TRBV6-4,CASSVREGTDTQYF
NA,TRBJ1-3,TRBV5-1,CASSLWGQGQGNTIYF
NA,TRBJ2-2,TRBV10-3,CAISFGQDPGELFF
NA,TRBJ1-1,TRBV10-3,CAITGQASTEAFF
NA,TRBJ1-1,TRBV18,CASSPYGTGGTDTEAFF
NA,TRBJ2-1,TRBV5-1,CASSLRQGANEQFF
NA,TRBJ2-1,TRBV7-2,CASSFLVLAGSSYNEQFF
NA,TRBJ1-5,TRBV10-3,CAISDGGGRQPQHF
NA,TRBJ1-3,TRBV5-1,CASSLELESGNTIYF
once,TRBJ2-3,TRBV7-3,CASSLGLAGDTQYF
NA,TRBJ2-1,TRBV6-1,CASSEAGLAGVENEQFF
NA,TRBJ2-3,TRBV7-3,CASSSQSGTQYF
NA,TRBJ1-1,TRBV6-2/TRBV6-3,CASSYSTLTNTEAFF
NA,TRBJ2-1,TRBV27,CASSQQDREQFF
NA,TRBJ2-3,TRBV13,CASSLGTGMRTDTQYF
NA,TRBJ2-7,TRBV2,CASRTGGYEQYF
NA,TRBJ2-1,TRBV9,CASSVMASGSKWGNEQFF
NA,TRBJ2-1,TRBV11-3,CASSLSGTSGGSYNEQFF
NA,TRBJ1-1,TRBV6-4,CASSDSSRNTEAFF
NA,TRBJ2-2,TRBV5-1,CASSLVGPNTGELFF
few,TRBJ2-2,TRBV29-1,CSVGLWGASSNTGELFF
NA,TRBJ2-1,TRBV5-1,CASMPGGSNEQFF
NA,TRBJ1-1,TRBV7-3,CASSSSLGGEAFF
once,TRBJ1-3,TRBV5-1,CASGVGDSGNTIYF
NA,TRBJ2-7,TRBV2,CASSEAPPGLAVPRSYEQYF
few,TRBJ1-6,TRBV18,CASSPRDNSPLHF